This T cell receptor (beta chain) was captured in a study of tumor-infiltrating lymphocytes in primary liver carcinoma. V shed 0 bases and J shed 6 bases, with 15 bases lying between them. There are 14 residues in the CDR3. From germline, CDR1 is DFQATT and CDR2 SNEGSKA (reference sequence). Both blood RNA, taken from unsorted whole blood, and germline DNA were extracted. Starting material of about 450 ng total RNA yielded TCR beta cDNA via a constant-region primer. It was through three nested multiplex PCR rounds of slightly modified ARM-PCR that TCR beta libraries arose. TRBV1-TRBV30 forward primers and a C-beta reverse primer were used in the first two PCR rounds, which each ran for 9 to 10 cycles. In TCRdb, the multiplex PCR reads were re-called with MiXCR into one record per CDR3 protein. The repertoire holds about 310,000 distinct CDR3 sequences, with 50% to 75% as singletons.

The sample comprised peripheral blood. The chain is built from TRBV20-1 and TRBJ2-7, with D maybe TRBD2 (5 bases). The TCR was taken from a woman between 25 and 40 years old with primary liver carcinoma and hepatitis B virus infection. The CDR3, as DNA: TGCAGTGCTAGAGATCAAAGGGAGAGTAGCGAGCAGTACTTC. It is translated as CSARDQRESSEQYF.